The present T cell receptor (beta chain) was sequenced within a study of CDR3 diversity in severe acne. TCRdb re-analysed the PCR reads in MiXCR, keeping a single row per CDR3 protein. This sample has roughly 81,000 distinct CDR3 sequences, with roughly half found just once. Sequenced sample: blood. This receptor was obtained from a male donor in good health, serving as a control.

CDR3 in amino acids: CASSQGQGAEGYTF. The CDR3 DNA is TGTGCCAGCAGCCAAGGACAGGGGGCGGAAGGCTACACCTTC. The rearrangement links TRBV7-9 to TRBJ1-2, with 11 bases fitting TRBD1. This CDR3 has 14 residues. V was pared by 5 bases and J by 8 bases, with 7 bases of the junction left unmatched. CDR1 is SEHNR and CDR2 is FQNEAQ in the germline V gene (reference sequence). The variable domain in full, completed from reference TRBV7-9 and TRBJ1-2, reads DTGVSQNPRHKITKRGQNVTFRCDPISEHNRLYWYRQTLGQGPEFLTYFQNEAQLEKSRLLSDRFSAERPKGSFSTLEIQRTEQGDSAMYLCASSQGQGAEGYTFGSGTRLTVV.